Given below is one T cell receptor beta chain in context. Its antigen is currently unknown. Blood samples were obtained at baseline, cycle 4 day 1, and cycle 7 day 1. These data originate in a study of OX40 agonist ivuxolimab in advanced cancers. Study-wide results and caveats: Patients with a partial response at 0.1-3.0 mg/kg had among the lowest clonal expansion. No antigen was identified for the clonally expanded peripheral T cells. Clonal expansion from baseline to week 6 occurred in both CD4+ and CD8+ T cells.

Libraries were prepared by immunoSEQ multiplex PCR; TCRdb keeps only in-frame clonotypes and omits some of them. The data contain roughly 80,000 clones, 80% to 95% of them singletons. The receptor was isolated from an adult with an advanced solid tumor such as melanoma, head and neck, liver or kidney cancer. The specimen comprised CD4+ or CD8+ T cells sorted from blood, sampled in a trial of the OX40 agonist ivuxolimab.

The CDR3 nucleotides read TGTGCCAGCAGCTTAGTGGGGATAGGTTACAATGAGCAGTTCTTC. This translates into CASSLVGIGYNEQFF. The rearrangement links TRBV7-9 to TRBJ2-1; D not certain. The CDR3 totals 15 residues. Trimming stripped 1 base from V and 4 bases from J, with 11 bases between. The germline CDR1 and CDR2 sequences are SEHNR and FQNEAQ (reference sequence). Based on the CDR3 plus reference TRBV7-9 and TRBJ2-1, the full variable domain is DTGVSQNPRHKITKRGQNVTFRCDPISEHNRLYWYRQTLGQGPEFLTYFQNEAQLEKSRLLSDRFSAERPKGSFSTLEIQRTEQGDSAMYLCASSLVGIGYNEQFFGPGTRLTVL.